These 27 T cell receptor beta chains came from one sample sequenced in a study of blood T cell repertoires in COVID-19. Assay: immunoSEQ multiplex PCR; the TCRdb copy retains only in-frame clones and omits some. The table has about 220,000 clones, 75% to 90% seen once; the top ten hold over 3%. Sequencing used PBMCs or T cells enriched from blood (not recorded which). These TCRs come from a woman aged 18-29 years in a cohort exposed to, infected with or recovered from COVID-19 (not recorded which).

The V and J genes are TRBV5-1 and TRBJ1-5; 12 bases map to TRBD1. The CDR3 extends over 20 amino acids. V was clipped by 2 bases and J by 0 bases; unmatched bases: 12. CDR1 is SGHRS, CDR2 YFSETQ, per germline. CDR3 DNA: TGCGCCAGCAGCTTCGACCGGGACAGGGGGCATTTAGGTAGCAATCAGCCCCAGCATTTT. This sequence encodes CASSFDRDRGHLGSNQPQHF.

The chain is built from TRBV5-1 and TRBJ2-6, with D possibly TRBD1 on 6 matching bases. This CDR3 has 14 amino acids. Germline CDR1 and CDR2: SGHRS and YFSETQ. V shed 4 bases and J shed 2 bases, with 7 bases lying between them. The CDR3 sequence: CASSEGAGANVLTF. CDR3 sequence (DNA): TGCGCCAGCAGCGAGGGGGCTGGGGCCAACGTCCTGACTTTC.

The chain joins TRBV28 to TRBJ2-5, with 7 bases matching TRBD2. The CDR3 has 16 residues. Germline V gives CDR1 MDHEN, CDR2 SYDVKM. J lost 5 bases, V lost 3 bases, and 12 bases had no gene match. CDR3 coding DNA: TGTGCCAGCAGTTTCAATCAACGTGGGGGGGGTGAGACCCAGTACTTC. Protein product: CASSFNQRGGGETQYF. Complete variable domain (other parts from reference TRBV28 and TRBJ2-5): DVKVTQSSRYLVKRTGEKVFLECVQDMDHENMFWYRQDPGLGLRLIYFSYDVKMKEKGDIPEGYSVSREKKERFSLILESASTNQTSMYLCASSFNQRGGGETQYFGPGTRLLVL.

This clone has a handful of counts. The V and J genes are TRBV5-1 and TRBJ2-5; 7 bases map to TRBD1. Per germline, CDR1 SGHRS and CDR2 YFSETQ. The CDR3 totals 14 residues. Trimming removed 3 bases from V and 4 bases from J; junction bases left unmatched: 6. The CDR3 loop reads CASSSGQLLETQYF. In DNA, the CDR3 is TGCGCCAGCAGCTCGGGACAGTTGTTAGAGACCCAGTACTTC.

V and J are TRBV2 and TRBJ1-1, with a tentative D call TRBD1 (5 bases). Between the trimmed V and J ends, which lost 3 bases and 1 base, there was a span of 9 bases. Per germline, CDR1 SNHLY and CDR2 FYNNEI. The CDR3 covers 14 residues. CDR3 protein: CASSDGGRNTEAFF. CDR3 in DNA: TGTGCCAGCAGTGATGGGGGGAGGAACACTGAAGCTTTCTTT.

The chain combines TRBV30 with TRBJ1-1; D is undetermined. Trimming took off 3 bases at V and 10 bases at J, with 30 bases between the two ends. The CDR3 runs 17 residues. Germline V gives CDR1 GTSNPN, CDR2 SVGIG (reference sequence). The DNA for the CDR3 is TGTGCCTGGAGGTTGACACTTAGGGTCACGGGAGAAGGTGTAGCTTTCTTT. Its translation is CAWRLTLRVTGEGVAFF.

This clone appeared a single time. For the CDR3, the DNA is TGTGCCAGCAGCTTGGGGAGCTCCTACGAGCAGTACTTC. Protein sequence: CASSLGSSYEQYF. The chain recombines TRBV5-4 with TRBJ2-7, with D uncertain. V lost 0 bases and J 0 bases, leaving 4 bases between the germline ends. Per germline, CDR1 SGHNT and CDR2 YYREEE (reference sequence). The CDR3 is 13 residues long.

The gene calls are TRBV14 and TRBJ1-1; weak D call: TRBD1 (6 bases). V was cut by 2 bases and J by 10 bases, with 17 bases left in between. The CDR3 sequence is 14 residues long. The germline CDR1 and CDR2 sequences are SGHDN and FVKESK. The CDR3, as DNA: TGTGCCAGCAGCCAACTCGGACAGTACCAAGGAGCTTTCTTT. Encoded protein: CASSQLGQYQGAFF. The full variable domain, with the rest looked up from reference TRBV14 and TRBJ1-1, is EAGVTQFPSHSVIEKGQTVTLRCDPISGHDNLYWYRRVMGKEIKFLLHFVKESKQDESGMPNNRFLAERTGGTYSTLKVQPAELEDSGVYFCASSQLGQYQGAFFGQGTRLTVV.

The chain joins TRBV7-6 to TRBJ1-2; D possibly corresponds to TRBD1 (6 bases). Germline V gene sequence: CDR1 SGHVS, CDR2 FNYEAQ. Trimming shortened V by 5 bases and J by 7 bases, and 14 bases separated the two germline ends. The CDR3 is 13 amino acids. CDR3 nucleotides: TGTGCCAGCAGCCCACAGGGTGTTATTGGCTACACCTTC. Protein sequence: CASSPQGVIGYTF.

This sequence joins TRBV18 and TRBJ1-1; 9 nucleotides match TRBD1. Unmatched junction bases numbered 7, after V lost 3 bases and J lost 2 bases. The CDR3 contains 16 residues. Germline V CDR1 and CDR2: KGHSH, LQKENI. CDR3: CASSPPGQGGNTEAFF. CDR3 in DNA: TGTGCCAGCTCACCCCCGGGACAGGGTGGAAACACTGAAGCTTTCTTT.

The chain employs TRBV7-9 and TRBJ1-2; 7 bases fit TRBD1. Germline-derived CDR1 and CDR2 are SEHNR and FQNEAQ (reference sequence). V shed 6 bases, J shed 3 bases, and the junction held 13 bases outside the gene matches. The CDR3 has 16 amino acids. This CDR3 is CASSPGGQALDYGYTF. The DNA of the CDR3 is TGTGCCAGCAGTCCCGGCGGACAGGCCCTCGACTATGGCTACACCTTC.

V usage is TRBV9 and J usage is TRBJ2-3, with TRBD1 as a possible D gene (5 bases). The CDR3 consists of 16 residues. Germline V gives CDR1 SGDLS, CDR2 YYNGEE. Deletions cut 4 bases from V and 0 bases from J, with 15 bases between. The CDR3: CASSPGRTTSTDTQYF. For the CDR3, the DNA is TGTGCCAGCAGCCCTGGCAGGACAACTAGCACAGATACGCAGTATTTT.

The genes are TRBV10-3 and TRBJ1-6; D is ambiguous. This CDR3 region has 14 residues. The V gene's germline CDR1 is ENHRY and CDR2 SYGVKD. V was trimmed by 3 bases and J by 5 bases, leaving 8 bases between them. CDR3 coding DNA: TGTGCCATCAGTGAAAGGCAGGATAATTCACCCCTCCACTTT. Its translation is CAISERQDNSPLHF.

The chain combines TRBV11-3 with TRBJ2-3; TRBD1 matches 8 bases. There are 14 residues in the CDR3. V lost 0 bases, J lost 6 bases, and 2 bases stayed unmatched. Germline V lookup: CDR1 SGHNT, CDR2 YENEEA. This CDR3 reads CASSLEGQVDTQYF. The CDR3 DNA follows: TGTGCCAGCAGCTTAGAGGGACAGGTGGATACGCAGTATTTT.

The chain carries TRBV11-2 and TRBJ2-1; 11 positions agree with TRBD2. CDR3 length: 16 residues. Germline loops: CDR1 SGHAT, CDR2 FQNNGV. Trimming removed 4 bases from V and 5 bases from J; junction bases left unmatched: 7. The CDR3 region has the DNA TGTGCCAGCAGCTCCCGACTAGCGGGGACCAACAATGAGCAGTTCTTC. Translating it yields CASSSRLAGTNNEQFF.

This clone was observed a single time. J is TRBJ2-1 and V is TRBV15; 9 bases are a match to TRBD2. The CDR3 totals 16 residues. Trimming removed 9 bases from V and 0 bases from J; junction bases left unmatched: 9. The V gene's germline CDR1 is LNHNV and CDR2 YYDKDF (reference sequence). The DNA for the CDR3 is TGTGCCACGAGGAATAGCGGGAGCCCCTCCTACAATGAGCAGTTCTTC. Translation gives CATRNSGSPSYNEQFF. Filled out from reference TRBV15 and TRBJ2-1, the complete variable domain reads DAMVIQNPRYQVTQFGKPVTLSCSQTLNHNVMYWYQQKSSQAPKLLFHYYDKDFNNEADTPDNFQSRRPNTSFCFLDIRSPGLGDTAMYLCATRNSGSPSYNEQFFGPGTRLTVL.

This chain uses TRBV7-6 with TRBJ1-1; 10 nucleotides agree with TRBD1. CDR1 and CDR2 (germline): SGHVS, FNYEAQ. After removal of 5 bases from V and 1 base from J, the junction contained 13 bases not matched to a gene. The CDR3 is 18 residues long. Written as DNA, the CDR3 is TGTGCCAGCAGCCTTCCTGGGACAGGGGAGGGATGGAACACTGAAGCTTTCTTT. Translating it yields CASSLPGTGEGWNTEAFF.

This chain links TRBV10-3 with TRBJ2-2; 9 nucleotides match TRBD2. Germline V gives CDR1 ENHRY, CDR2 SYGVKD. Trimming cost V 5 bases and J 5 bases; bases outside gene matches: 6. CDR3 size: 15 residues. The CDR3 here is CAISQREARTGELFF. CDR3 DNA sequence: TGTGCCATCAGTCAGCGGGAGGCGAGGACCGGGGAGCTGTTTTTT.

The chain joins TRBV11-3 to TRBJ1-6, with D possibly matching TRBD1 (6 bases). The CDR3 is 11 amino acids. CDR1 and CDR2 (germline): SGHNT, YENEEA. Trimming pared 5 bases from V and 16 bases from J, leaving 12 bases between. The CDR3: CASSRGGRLHF. For the CDR3, the DNA is TGTGCCAGCAGCCGGGGGGGCCGTCTCCACTTT.

With respect to this clone: One junction end disagrees with the germline gene, perhaps due to a read error. J is TRBJ2-3 and V is TRBV18; TRBD2 matches at 8 bases. Germline assignment: CDR1 KGHSH and CDR2 LQKENI. The CDR3 is 17 residues long. CDR3 sequence (DNA): TGTGCCAGCTCACCATCGGGGAGCGGGAGTGGCACAGATACGCAGTGTTTT. Amino acid sequence: CASSPSGSGSGTDTQCF.

The rearrangement joins TRBV30 to TRBJ1-3; 7 nucleotides line up with TRBD1. The CDR3 sequence is 14 residues long. V shed 7 bases, J shed 2 bases, and the junction held 8 bases outside the gene matches. Germline CDR1 GTSNPN, CDR2 SVGIG (reference sequence). The CDR3 sequence: CASNAGGPGNTIYF. CDR3 DNA: TGTGCCTCGAACGCAGGGGGGCCTGGAAACACCATATATTTT.

The gene calls are TRBV5-4 and TRBJ2-7; D ambiguous. The V end was cut by 0 bases, the J end by 5 bases, with 9 bases between. The CDR3 is made up of 13 amino acids. CDR1 and CDR2 (germline): SGHNT, YYREEE (reference sequence). CDR3 protein: CASSLALSNEQYF. CDR3 in DNA: TGTGCCAGCAGCTTGGCCCTTAGTAACGAGCAGTACTTC. The variable domain in full, completed from reference TRBV5-4 and TRBJ2-7, reads ETGVTQSPTHLIKTRGQQVTLRCSSQSGHNTVSWYQQALGQGPQFIFQYYREEENGRGNFPPRFSGLQFPNYSSELNVNALELDDSALYLCASSLALSNEQYFGPGTRLTVT.

The chain recombines TRBV19 with TRBJ1-2, with TRBD1 as a possible D gene (6 bases). CDR1 and CDR2 from the germline V gene are LNHDA and SQIVND (reference sequence). Trimming cost V 6 bases and J 4 bases, with 18 bases left between them. CDR3 size: 15 residues. Here the CDR3 reads CASRSGDTHSYGYTF. The CDR3 DNA follows: TGTGCCAGTAGATCCGGGGACACGCACTCCTATGGCTACACCTTC.

V usage is TRBV5-1 and J usage is TRBJ1-6; 9 bases match TRBD1. Germline loops: CDR1 SGHRS, CDR2 YFSETQ. V lost 0 bases to trimming and J lost 10 bases; unmatched junction nucleotides: 5. The length of the CDR3 is 15 residues. The DNA of the CDR3 is TGCGCCAGCAGCTTGGTACAGGGGGCGAGGTCACCCCTCCACTTT. It translates to CASSLVQGARSPLHF.

This chain connects TRBV18 to TRBJ1-1, with TRBD1 identical over 8 bases. The CDR3 is 15 amino acids. Germline V gene data show CDR1 as KGHSH and CDR2 as LQKENI. With V trimmed by 2 bases and J by 5 bases, 7 bases remained unmatched. CDR3 loop: CASSPLETGATEAFF. Written as DNA, the CDR3 is TGTGCCAGCTCACCATTGGAGACAGGGGCGACTGAAGCTTTCTTT.

V gene TRBV2 combines with J gene TRBJ2-1, with 7 bases that match TRBD1. Per the germline V gene, CDR1 is SNHLY and CDR2 is FYNNEI. Trimming at V came to 11 bases and at J to 1 base, leaving 5 bases not matched to a gene. CDR3 size: 13 residues. The CDR3 spells CAGQDGSYNEQFF. As DNA, the CDR3 is TGTGCCGGACAGGACGGATCCTACAATGAGCAGTTCTTC. Complete variable domain (other parts from reference TRBV2 and TRBJ2-1): EPEVTQTPSHQVTQMGQEVILRCVPISNHLYFYWYRQILGQKVEFLVSFYNNEISEKSEIFDDQFSVERPDGSNFTLKIRSTKLEDSAMYFCAGQDGSYNEQFFGPGTRLTVL.

V gene TRBV10-2 combines with J gene TRBJ2-7; perhaps TRBD1 as D (6 bases). The V end lost 7 bases, the J end lost 0 bases, and 16 bases lay between the germline ends. This CDR3 is 15 amino acids long. The germline gives CDR1 WSHSY, CDR2 SAAADI. CDR3 in DNA: TGCGCCAGCACCAAAGACAGGTCGAGCTCCTACGAGCAGTACTTC. Amino acid sequence: CASTKDRSSSYEQYF.